The 23 T cell receptor beta chains given below trace back to one sample, sequenced in a study of Graves' ophthalmopathy and Graves' hyperthyroidism. Amplification of TCR beta CDR3 regions used RNA transcripts. Scientists carried out first-round RT-PCR using HTBI primers and then a second-round multiplex PCR. MiXCR, applied by TCRdb to the multiplex PCR reads, yields one record per CDR3 protein. This repertoire shows about 400,000 distinct CDR3 sequences, around 20% found once; its top ten account for about 1.4%. The sequencing sample was made of peripheral blood. These receptors all come from a woman under 30 with Graves' ophthalmopathy.

This clonotype has a count of ten or more. The chain couples TRBV12-3 or TRBV12-4 to TRBJ2-3; no reliable D call. The CDR3 has 13 amino acids. Between the trimmed V and J ends, which lost 7 bases and 10 bases, there was a span of 18 bases. The CDR3 is CASTASTVWPQYF. The CDR3 DNA is TGTGCCAGCACCGCCTCTACGGTCTGGCCGCAGTATTTT.

Concerning this clonotype itself: Compared with germline, one end of the junction differs, possibly owing to a read error. V usage is TRBV7-8 and J usage is TRBJ1-6; no firm D call. The CDR3 length is 13 residues. Germline V gene sequence: CDR1 SGHVS, CDR2 FQNEAQ. In DNA, the CDR3 is TGTGCCAGCAGCGAGGACTATGATTCACCCCTCCACTTT. Translating gives CASSEDYDSPLHF. The full variable domain, rest sourced from reference TRBV7-8 and TRBJ1-6, is GAGVSQSPRYKVAKRGQDVALRCDPISGHVSLFWYQQALGQGPEFLTYFQNEAQLDKSGLPSDRFFAERPEGSVSTLKIQRTQQEDSAVYLCASSEDYDSPLHFGNGTRLTVT.

The CDR3 region has the DNA TGTGCCAGCATCTGGTCGGGGGTTGGACAGACCCAGTACTTC. This gives the protein CASIWSGVGQTQYF. The V and J genes are TRBV6-1 and TRBJ2-5; tentative D call: TRBD2 (6 bases). Trimming stripped 7 bases from V and 6 bases from J, with 18 bases between. In germline, CDR1 is MNHNS, CDR2 SASEGT. The CDR3 is 14 residues long.

The table lists this clonotype with many counts. This chain connects TRBV12-3 or TRBV12-4 to TRBJ1-3; D unclear. CDR3 length equals 15 residues. Deletions cut 3 bases from V and 2 bases from J, with 11 bases between. CDR3 amino acids: CASSFGGPPGNTIYF. The CDR3 region has the DNA TGTGCCAGCAGTTTTGGCGGCCCTCCTGGAAACACCATATATTTT.

This clonotype was seen at least ten times. The genes are TRBV11-2 and TRBJ1-5; TRBD1 matches 8 bases. V lost 4 bases to trimming and J lost 2 bases; unmatched junction nucleotides: 4. CDR3 length equals 15 residues. The V gene's germline CDR1 is SGHAT and CDR2 FQNNGV. Here the CDR3 DNA reads TGTGCCAGCAGCTCAGGGGGCCGGCGCAATCAGCCCCAGCATTTT. The encoded protein is CASSSGGRRNQPQHF.

This clonotype was seen more than once but under ten times. This chain uses TRBV18 with TRBJ1-4; 9 nucleotides match TRBD1. CDR1 and CDR2 from the germline V gene are KGHSH and LQKENI. V was pared by 2 bases and J by 7 bases, with 8 bases of the junction left unmatched. CDR3 length equals 16 residues. The CDR3, as DNA: TGTGCCAGCTCACCATTTTCCGGGACAGGGATTGAAAAACTGTTTTTT. As protein: CASSPFSGTGIEKLFF.

The J gene is TRBJ2-7, the V gene TRBV10-3; a possible D gene is TRBD1 (6 bases). There are 14 residues in the CDR3. CDR1 is ENHRY and CDR2 is SYGVKD in the germline V gene. V was pared by 0 bases and J by 0 bases, with 6 bases between. CDR3 region: CAISESQGSYEQYF. In nucleotides, the CDR3 is TGTGCCATCAGTGAGTCACAGGGCTCCTACGAGCAGTACTTC.

This clonotype came up many times. The CDR3 protein is CASSDQETQYF. CDR3 in DNA: TGTGCCAGCAGCGATCAAGAGACCCAGTACTTC. V gene TRBV11-1 combines with J gene TRBJ2-5, with unresolved D. Germline V CDR1 and CDR2: SGHAT, FQDESV (reference sequence). V was clipped by 5 bases and J by 2 bases, with 3 bases between them. This CDR3 is built from 11 residues.

This clonotype was recorded many times. This rearrangement joins TRBV6-2 or TRBV6-3 to TRBJ2-5; D is ambiguous. Germline CDR1 is MNHEY and CDR2 is SVGEGT. The CDR3 has 10 amino acids. Trimming pared 6 bases from V and 2 bases from J, leaving 1 base between. The CDR3, as DNA: TGTGCCAGCAGGCAAGAGACCCAGTACTTC. Protein: CASRQETQYF.

This clonotype has ten or more counts. The gene calls are TRBV7-3 and TRBJ2-2, with D hard to call. The length of the CDR3 is 15 residues. Germline V gives CDR1 SGHTA, CDR2 FQGTGA. V lost 5 bases, J lost 0 bases, and 10 bases lay in between. In nucleotides, the CDR3 is TGTGCCAGCAGCAAAACACCCACGAACACCGGGGAGCTGTTTTTT. Translated, it gives CASSKTPTNTGELFF.

This clonotype was found many times. This chain links TRBV6-1 with TRBJ1-1, with a tentative D call TRBD1 (6 bases). The V and J ends lost 5 bases and 7 bases respectively, with 14 bases between them. Germline V CDR1 and CDR2: MNHNS, SASEGT. The length of the CDR3 is 13 residues. CDR3 in DNA: TGTGCCAGCAGTCAAACAGGGTCCGGTGAAGCTTTCTTT. Protein product: CASSQTGSGEAFF.

There are many counts of this clonotype. A much bigger clone sits one base away, suggesting this may be a read error. The chain's CDR3 is CASGDGTLLNTEAFF. Here the CDR3 DNA reads TGTGCCAGTGGGGACGGTACCCTTTTGAACACTGAAGCTTTCTTT. The J gene is TRBJ1-1, the V gene TRBV28; the D gene is possibly TRBD1 (5 bases). There are 15 residues in the CDR3. V was clipped by 9 bases and J by 0 bases, with 17 bases between them. Germline CDR1 MDHEN, CDR2 SYDVKM.

There are many counts of this clonotype. The chain employs TRBV7-2 and TRBJ1-6; D unclear. Trimming stripped 0 bases from V and 7 bases from J, with 10 bases between. The CDR3 is 15 amino acids. The germline gives CDR1 SGHTA, CDR2 FQGNSA. The CDR3 coding sequence is TGTGCCAGCAGCTTAGCGCGGCGGATAAATTCACCCCTCCACTTT. Protein: CASSLARRINSPLHF.

This clonotype was observed many times. J is TRBJ1-1 and V is TRBV20-1, with a weak D call TRBD1 (5 bases). The germline V gene encodes CDR1 DFQATT and CDR2 SNEGSKA (reference sequence). Between the trimmed V and J ends, which lost 0 bases and 8 bases, there was a span of 7 bases. There are 11 residues in the CDR3. In nucleotides, the CDR3 is TGCAGTGCTAGAGAAGCAGGGGAAGCTTTCTTT. It specifies CSAREAGEAFF.

A single count supports this clonotype. This rearrangement joins TRBV6-5 to TRBJ2-7; 8 positions match TRBD1. The J segment lost 2 bases and the V segment lost 0 bases, leaving 6 bases of the junction unmatched. This CDR3 region has 16 residues. Germline CDR1 MNHEY, CDR2 SVGAGI. The CDR3 reads CASSYSGQGLAYEQYF. In DNA form, the CDR3 reads TGTGCCAGCAGTTACTCTGGACAGGGATTAGCCTACGAGCAGTACTTC.

This clonotype has ten or more counts. CDR3: CASSLTPPGAEAFF. The CDR3 DNA reads TGTGCCAGCAGCTTAACTCCCCCAGGGGCTGAAGCTTTCTTT. The V and J genes are TRBV11-2 and TRBJ1-1, with D tentatively TRBD1 (6 bases). Germline V gene data show CDR1 as SGHAT and CDR2 as FQNNGV. The CDR3 contains 14 residues. V dropped 2 bases and J dropped 6 bases, with 13 bases sitting between them.

This clonotype was observed at least ten times. The chain combines TRBV20-1 with TRBJ1-6; TRBD1 aligns across 7 bases. CDR1 is DFQATT and CDR2 is SNEGSKA in the germline V gene (reference sequence). The CDR3 extends over 15 amino acids. The V gene end was trimmed by 8 bases and the J gene end by 7 bases; junction bases not matched to a gene: 14. CDR3 residues: CSTAPRQGGNSPLHF. The CDR3 coding sequence is TGCAGTACAGCTCCGAGACAGGGAGGGAATTCACCCCTCCACTTT.

The CDR3 here is CAWKARVGVATEAFF. The CDR3, as DNA: TGTGCCTGGAAAGCCAGGGTCGGGGTGGCAACTGAAGCTTTCTTT. The gene calls are TRBV30 and TRBJ1-1, with D possibly TRBD1 on 5 matching bases. The CDR3 extends over 15 amino acids. Trimming stripped 4 bases from V and 5 bases from J, with 20 bases between. Germline loops: CDR1 GTSNPN, CDR2 SVGIG (reference sequence).

The V and J genes are TRBV30 and TRBJ2-7; 7 bases map to TRBD1. Trimming cost V 5 bases and J 2 bases; bases outside gene matches: 9. CDR3 length equals 14 residues. CDR1 GTSNPN and CDR2 SVGIG come from the germline V gene (reference sequence). CDR3 coding DNA: TGTGCCTGGGGCAGGGGGTTCCCAACCTACGAGCAGTACTTC. It yields the protein CAWGRGFPTYEQYF. Drawing the rest from reference TRBV30 and TRBJ2-7, the complete variable domain is SQTIHQWPATLVQPVGSPLSLECTVEGTSNPNLYWYRQAAGRGLQLLFYSVGIGQISSEVPQNLSASRPQDRQFILSSKKLLLSDSGFYLCAWGRGFPTYEQYFGPGTRLTVT.

This clonotype has at least ten counts. The chain employs TRBV10-3 and TRBJ1-2; the D gene is possibly TRBD1 (5 bases). The germline CDR1 and CDR2 sequences are ENHRY and SYGVKD. The CDR3 covers 15 residues. Trimming took off 8 bases at V and 6 bases at J, with 22 bases between the two ends. The CDR3 DNA is TGTGCCATCCTAACAGGCGGGATCCGGGAAAATGGCTACACCTTC. Its translation is CAILTGGIRENGYTF.

This clonotype was counted ten times or more. The J gene is TRBJ2-7, the V gene TRBV29-1; the match to TRBD1 covers 8 bases. V lost 8 bases to trimming and J lost 5 bases; unmatched junction nucleotides: 8. The CDR3 is made up of 12 amino acids. From germline, CDR1 is SQVTM and CDR2 ANQGSEA. Here the CDR3 reads CSYRTGPNEQYF. Written as DNA, the CDR3 is TGCAGCTACCGGACAGGGCCCAACGAGCAGTACTTC.

This clonotype showed up many times. The rearrangement links TRBV11-2 to TRBJ2-2, with TRBD2 identical over 13 bases. Germline V CDR1 and CDR2: SGHAT, FQNNGV. The length of the CDR3 is 18 residues. Trimming cost V 4 bases and J 6 bases; bases outside gene matches: 11. The CDR3 DNA is TGTGCCAGCAGCTCTAAACCGAGACTAGCGGGAGGCCCCGGGGAGCTGTTTTTT. It encodes CASSSKPRLAGGPGELFF.

This clonotype showed up many times. The rearrangement uses TRBV7-2 and TRBJ2-7; D is unresolved. Per the germline V gene, CDR1 is SGHTA and CDR2 is FQGNSA. The ends were cut back, 6 bases at V and 2 bases at J, with 14 bases in the middle. The CDR3 loop spans 14 amino acids. DNA of the CDR3: TGTGCCAGCAGTACTAAATTCTCCGCCTACGAGCAGTACTTC. It is translated as CASSTKFSAYEQYF.